Following are 20 T cell receptor beta chains from one sample sequenced in a study of T cell repertoires in cytomegalovirus infection. TCRdb ran MiXCR on the reads and lists one entry per CDR3 protein. The top ten clones hold roughly 13% of a sample with around 360,000 distinct CDR3 sequences, about a third of them seen once. Which antigens these TCRs recognize remains unknown. The sample in question was cultured PBMCs, obtained from culture after CMV antigen stimulation. These receptor sequences come from a human donor in good health (CMV status not recorded). Some clones in this sample may be carry-over from other donors' samples.

This rearrangement joins TRBV20-1 to TRBJ2-1, with 9 bases that match TRBD2. The V and J ends lost 4 bases and 7 bases, in that order; junction bases with no gene match: 8. The CDR3 runs 14 residues. Per germline, CDR1 DFQATT and CDR2 SNEGSKA (reference sequence). The CDR3 DNA sequence: TGCAGTGCTACCAGGGTAGCGGGAGTGAATGAGCAGTTCTTC. Amino acids: CSATRVAGVNEQFF.

This clonotype was counted a few times. The chain recombines TRBV7-9 with TRBJ2-3, with 9 bases identical to TRBD2. This CDR3 spans 18 amino acids. V trimming: 2 bases; J trimming: 2 bases; junction bases outside the gene matches: 11. From germline, CDR1 is SEHNR and CDR2 FQNEAQ (reference sequence). The CDR3 protein is CASSLRWTSATSTDTQYF. The CDR3 nucleotides read TGTGCCAGCAGCTTAAGGTGGACTAGCGCTACCTCCACAGATACGCAGTATTTT.

V usage is TRBV19 and J usage is TRBJ2-2; D ambiguous. CDR1 and CDR2 from the germline V gene are LNHDA and SQIVND (reference sequence). This CDR3 region has 14 residues. Trimming took off 3 bases at V and 6 bases at J, with 11 bases between the two ends. The CDR3 DNA reads TGTGCCAGTAGTATTAGGCTAAACCCCGGGGAGCTGTTTTTT. Protein sequence: CASSIRLNPGELFF.

This clonotype occurred a few times. The V call is TRBV7-2, the J call TRBJ1-2; no firm D call. The CDR3 covers 13 residues. The V gene's germline CDR1 is SGHTA and CDR2 FQGNSA. The V gene lost 2 bases and the J gene lost 8 bases, with 12 bases spanning the gap. The CDR3 coding sequence is TGTGCCAGCAGCTTACAATTGGTGGAGGGCTACACCTTC. Its protein is CASSLQLVEGYTF.

This clonotype has ten or more counts. Germline and junction disagree at one end, which may indicate a read error. The chain uses TRBV7-2 and TRBJ2-5; weak D call: TRBD2 (5 bases). The CDR3 is 15 residues long. Germline lookup yields CDR1 SGHTA and CDR2 FQGNSA. CDR3 in amino acids: CASSLARTQVETQYF. CDR3 DNA sequence: TGTGCCAGCAGCCTAGCCCGGACCCAAGTGGAGACCCAGTACTTC.

This chain connects TRBV4-1 to TRBJ2-5; 10 positions agree with TRBD1. Germline V CDR1 and CDR2: MGHRA, YSYEKL. The J segment lost 4 bases and the V segment lost 1 base, leaving 9 bases of the junction unmatched. CDR3 length equals 17 residues. CDR3 region: CASSQGSPGQGRETQYF. The CDR3 DNA reads as TGCGCCAGCAGCCAAGGAAGTCCGGGACAGGGGCGAGAGACCCAGTACTTC.

The chain employs TRBV12-3 or TRBV12-4 and TRBJ1-5; D is unresolved. The CDR3 has 12 amino acids. V lost 6 bases, J lost 10 bases, and 13 bases lay in between. CDR3 sequence: CASRLESGPQHF. Here the CDR3 DNA reads TGTGCCAGCAGGCTAGAAAGTGGTCCCCAGCATTTT.

This chain links TRBV7-2 with TRBJ2-2; no clear D gene. Deletions cut 1 base from V and 3 bases from J, with 6 bases between. The CDR3 covers 14 residues. Germline V gene lookup returns CDR1 SGHTA and CDR2 FQGNSA. The CDR3 loop is CASSLVGDTGELFF. CDR3 DNA sequence: TGTGCCAGCAGCTTAGTTGGCGACACCGGGGAGCTGTTTTTT.

This clonotype was seen a handful of times. The gene calls are TRBV7-7 and TRBJ2-1; tentative D call: TRBD2 (5 bases). CDR3 size: 14 residues. Per germline, CDR1 SSHAT and CDR2 FNYEAQ (reference sequence). Between the trimmed V and J ends, which lost 2 bases and 5 bases, there was a span of 10 bases. This chain's CDR3 is CASSLTRADNEQFF. The CDR3 nucleotides are TGTGCCAGCAGCTTAACCAGAGCGGACAATGAGCAGTTCTTC.

The V call is TRBV6-8, the J call TRBJ2-5; D call uncertain. There are 15 residues in the CDR3. The V and J ends lost 5 bases and 0 bases respectively, with 13 bases between them. Germline V gene lookup returns CDR1 MNHGY and CDR2 SAAAGT. In DNA, the CDR3 is TGTGCCAGCAGTCAGGAGTGGAACAACCAAGAGACCCAGTACTTC. It specifies CASSQEWNNQETQYF.

This chain connects TRBV7-9 to TRBJ2-1; D remains unclear. The V gene lost 5 bases and the J gene lost 7 bases, with 12 bases spanning the gap. This CDR3 contains 13 residues. The germline V gene has CDR1 SEHNR and CDR2 FQNEAQ (reference sequence). CDR3: CASSPAPWNEQFF. The CDR3 DNA reads TGTGCCAGCAGCCCGGCCCCATGGAATGAGCAGTTCTTC.

This clonotype was observed a few times. The V call is TRBV7-2, the J call TRBJ1-1; 8 nucleotides line up with TRBD1. Germline lookup yields CDR1 SGHTA and CDR2 FQGNSA. The V segment lost 4 bases and the J segment 7 bases; nucleotides outside the gene matches: 8. The CDR3 spans 14 residues. In DNA, the CDR3 is TGTGCCAGCAGCTCTCCTCCGACAGGGGATGAAGCTTTCTTT. Translation: CASSSPPTGDEAFF.

This clonotype was found a few times. The chain recombines TRBV11-2 with TRBJ1-2, with D perhaps matching TRBD1 (6 bases). Germline assignment: CDR1 SGHAT and CDR2 FQNNGV. Trimming pared 2 bases from V and 8 bases from J, leaving 12 bases between. The CDR3 consists of 13 residues. The CDR3 is CASSLSRGSGYTF. CDR3 DNA sequence: TGTGCCAGCAGCTTATCGAGGGGGAGCGGCTACACCTTC.

This clonotype was seen more than once but under ten times. The rearrangement joins TRBV7-9 to TRBJ2-1; D remains unclear. Germline-derived CDR1 and CDR2 are SEHNR and FQNEAQ (reference sequence). Between the trimmed V and J ends, which lost 10 bases and 0 bases, there was a span of 13 bases. The CDR3 spans 14 residues. Written as DNA, the CDR3 is TGTGCCACCCCCGGAAGGGACTCCTACAATGAGCAGTTCTTC. It codes for CATPGRDSYNEQFF. The whole variable domain, filled in from reference TRBV7-9 and TRBJ2-1, reads DTGVSQNPRHKITKRGQNVTFRCDPISEHNRLYWYRQTLGQGPEFLTYFQNEAQLEKSRLLSDRFSAERPKGSFSTLEIQRTEQGDSAMYLCATPGRDSYNEQFFGPGTRLTVL.

Only a few counts were recorded for this clonotype. The chain employs TRBV6-8 and TRBJ2-3, with D perhaps being TRBD1 or TRBD2 (5 bases each). V lost 2 bases and J lost 8, with 17 bases in between. Looked up from germline, CDR1 is MNHGY and CDR2 is SAAAGT. This CDR3 spans 15 amino acids. The CDR3 DNA follows: TGTGCCAGCAGTTACGGGGACCGTCAGGTCGGTACGCAGTATTTT. Its translation: CASSYGDRQVGTQYF.

This clonotype was observed a few times. The genes are TRBV7-2 and TRBJ2-5; 11 bases are a match to TRBD1. CDR3 length: 15 residues. Germline V gene lookup returns CDR1 SGHTA and CDR2 FQGNSA. Trimming removed 5 bases from V and 3 bases from J; junction bases left unmatched: 5. The CDR3 here is CASSPWDRGEETQYF. The CDR3 DNA reads as TGTGCCAGCAGCCCGTGGGACAGGGGGGAAGAGACCCAGTACTTC.

This clonotype was observed at least ten times. The rearrangement joins TRBV7-2 to TRBJ1-4, with 8 positions matching TRBD1. V was clipped by 5 bases and J by 2 bases; unmatched bases: 7. CDR3 size: 16 residues. Germline assignment: CDR1 SGHTA and CDR2 FQGNSA. This CDR3 reads CASSPNQGATNEKLFF. The CDR3 nucleotides read TGTGCCAGCAGCCCTAACCAGGGGGCGACTAATGAAAAACTGTTTTTT.

This clonotype was counted between two and nine times. This chain joins TRBV6-1 and TRBJ2-7; D is unclear. This CDR3 region has 13 residues. V lost 1 base to trimming and J lost 3 bases, with 7 bases between them. The germline gives CDR1 MNHNS, CDR2 SASEGT. The CDR3 DNA reads TGTGCCAGCAGTGAAGACAAGGGCTACGAGCAGTACGTC. It translates to CASSEDKGYEQYV.

This rearrangement joins TRBV12-3 or TRBV12-4 to TRBJ2-5; no definite D call. The CDR3 length is 14 residues. Trimming stripped 4 bases from V and 5 bases from J, with 14 bases between. The chain's CDR3 is CASSSSDPPETQYF. In nucleotides, the CDR3 is TGTGCCAGCAGTTCGTCGGATCCCCCCGAGACCCAGTACTTC.

The CDR3 protein is CASSEVQDNQPQHF. As DNA, the CDR3 is TGTGCCAGCAGTGAGGTGCAGGACAATCAGCCCCAGCATTTT. The rearrangement links TRBV2 to TRBJ1-5, with D hard to call. This CDR3 spans 14 amino acids. Germline V gene sequence: CDR1 SNHLY, CDR2 FYNNEI. The ends were cut back, 3 bases at V and 3 bases at J, with 9 bases in the middle.